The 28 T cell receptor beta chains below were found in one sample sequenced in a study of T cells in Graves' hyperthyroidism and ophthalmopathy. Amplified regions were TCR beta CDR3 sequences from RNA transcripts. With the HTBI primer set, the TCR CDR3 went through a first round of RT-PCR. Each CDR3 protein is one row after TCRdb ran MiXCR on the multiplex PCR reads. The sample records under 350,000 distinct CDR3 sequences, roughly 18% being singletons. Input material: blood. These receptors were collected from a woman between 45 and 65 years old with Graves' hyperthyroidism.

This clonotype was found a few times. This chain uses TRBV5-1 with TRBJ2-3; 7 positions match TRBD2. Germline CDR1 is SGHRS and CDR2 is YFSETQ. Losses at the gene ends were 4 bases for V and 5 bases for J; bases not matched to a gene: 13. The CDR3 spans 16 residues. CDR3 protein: CASSPAGGRAKDTQYF. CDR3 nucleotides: TGCGCCAGCAGCCCGGCTGGGGGGAGGGCCAAAGATACGCAGTATTTT.

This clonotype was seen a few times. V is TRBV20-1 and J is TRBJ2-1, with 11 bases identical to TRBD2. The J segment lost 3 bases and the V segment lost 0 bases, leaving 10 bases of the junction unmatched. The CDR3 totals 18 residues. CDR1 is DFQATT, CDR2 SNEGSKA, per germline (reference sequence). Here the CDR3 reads CSARDGGTSGKGYNEQFF. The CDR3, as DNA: TGCAGTGCTAGAGATGGGGGGACTAGCGGAAAAGGCTACAATGAGCAGTTCTTC.

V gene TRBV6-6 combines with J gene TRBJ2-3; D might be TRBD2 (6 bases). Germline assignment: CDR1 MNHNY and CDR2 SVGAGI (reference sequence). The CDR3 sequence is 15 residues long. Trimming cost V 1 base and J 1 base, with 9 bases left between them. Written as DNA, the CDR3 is TGTGCCAGCAGTTACTTGCCTAGCGGCACAGATACGCAGTATTTT. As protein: CASSYLPSGTDTQYF.

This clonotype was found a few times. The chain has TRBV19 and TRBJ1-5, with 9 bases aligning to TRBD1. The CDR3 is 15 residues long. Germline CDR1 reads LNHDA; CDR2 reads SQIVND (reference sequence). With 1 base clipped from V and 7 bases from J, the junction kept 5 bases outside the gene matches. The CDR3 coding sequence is TGTGCCAGTAGTATAGGGGACAGGGAATACCAGCCCCAGCATTTT. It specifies CASSIGDREYQPQHF. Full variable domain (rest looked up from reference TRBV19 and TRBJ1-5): DGGITQSPKYLFRKEGQNVTLSCEQNLNHDAMYWYRQDPGQGLRLIYYSQIVNDFQKGDIAEGYSVSREKKESFPLTVTSAQKNPTAFYLCASSIGDREYQPQHFGDGTRLSIL.

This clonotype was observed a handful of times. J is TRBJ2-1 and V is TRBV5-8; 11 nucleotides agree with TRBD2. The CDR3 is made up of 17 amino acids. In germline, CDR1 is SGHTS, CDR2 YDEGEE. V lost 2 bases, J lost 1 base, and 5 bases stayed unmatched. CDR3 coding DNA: TGTGCCAGCAGCTTAGGGACTAGCGGAAAATCCTACAATGAGCAGTTCTTC. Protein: CASSLGTSGKSYNEQFF.

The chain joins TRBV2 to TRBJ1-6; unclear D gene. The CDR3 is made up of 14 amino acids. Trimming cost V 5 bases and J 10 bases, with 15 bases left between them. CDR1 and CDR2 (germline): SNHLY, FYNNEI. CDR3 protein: CASSPTGGESPLHF. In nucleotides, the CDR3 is TGTGCCAGCAGTCCAACGGGAGGAGAGTCACCCCTCCACTTT.

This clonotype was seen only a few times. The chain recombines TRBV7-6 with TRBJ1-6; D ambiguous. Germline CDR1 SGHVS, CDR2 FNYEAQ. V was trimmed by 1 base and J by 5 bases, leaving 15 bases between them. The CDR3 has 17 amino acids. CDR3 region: CASSLGGSSDNNSPLHF. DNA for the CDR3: TGTGCCAGCAGCTTAGGCGGGTCCAGCGACAATAATTCACCCCTCCACTTT.

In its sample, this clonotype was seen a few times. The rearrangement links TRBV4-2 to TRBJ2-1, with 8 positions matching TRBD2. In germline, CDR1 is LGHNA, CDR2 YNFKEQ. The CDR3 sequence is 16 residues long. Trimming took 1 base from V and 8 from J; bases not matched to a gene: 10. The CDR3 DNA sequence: TGTGCCAGCAGCCAAGGAGGGACTAGTCCTGCGGATGAGCAGTTCTTC. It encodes CASSQGGTSPADEQFF.

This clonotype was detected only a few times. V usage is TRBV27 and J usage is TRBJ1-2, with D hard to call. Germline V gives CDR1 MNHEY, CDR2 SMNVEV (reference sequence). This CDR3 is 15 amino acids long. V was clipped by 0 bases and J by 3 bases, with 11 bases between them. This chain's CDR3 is CASSLSGQSYYGYTF. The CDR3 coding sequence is TGTGCCAGCAGTTTATCGGGCCAGTCTTACTATGGCTACACCTTC.

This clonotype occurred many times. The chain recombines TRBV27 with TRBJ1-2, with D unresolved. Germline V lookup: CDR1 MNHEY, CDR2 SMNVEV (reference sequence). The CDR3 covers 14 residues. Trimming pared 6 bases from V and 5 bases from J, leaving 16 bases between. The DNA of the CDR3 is TGTGCCAGCAGCAGAAACGGCGGTCAATATGGCTACACCTTC. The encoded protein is CASSRNGGQYGYTF.

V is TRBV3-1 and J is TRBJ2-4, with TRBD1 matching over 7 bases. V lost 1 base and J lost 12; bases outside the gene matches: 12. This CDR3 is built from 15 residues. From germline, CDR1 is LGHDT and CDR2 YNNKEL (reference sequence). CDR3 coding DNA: TGTGCCAGCAGCCAAGGCGTGACAGGGTCCGCGCATCAGTACTTC. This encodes CASSQGVTGSAHQYF.

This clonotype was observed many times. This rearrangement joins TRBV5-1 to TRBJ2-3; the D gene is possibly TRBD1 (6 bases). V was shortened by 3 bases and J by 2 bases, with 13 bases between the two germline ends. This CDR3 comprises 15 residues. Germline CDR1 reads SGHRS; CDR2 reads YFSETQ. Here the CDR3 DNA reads TGCGCCAGCAGCTCGACAGGCTTAACCACAGATACGCAGTATTTT. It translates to CASSSTGLTTDTQYF.

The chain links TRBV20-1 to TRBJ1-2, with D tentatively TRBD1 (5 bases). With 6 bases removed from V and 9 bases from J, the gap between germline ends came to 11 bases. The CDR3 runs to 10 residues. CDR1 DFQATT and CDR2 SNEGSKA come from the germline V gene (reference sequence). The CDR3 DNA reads TGCAGTGCCTTTGGGGGGAGCTACACCTTC. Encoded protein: CSAFGGSYTF.

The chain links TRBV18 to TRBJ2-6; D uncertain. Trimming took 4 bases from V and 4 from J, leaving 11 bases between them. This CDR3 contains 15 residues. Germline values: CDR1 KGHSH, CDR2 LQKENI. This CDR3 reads CASSQGLLGANVLTF. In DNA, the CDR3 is TGTGCCAGCTCACAGGGCCTCCTAGGGGCCAACGTCCTGACTTTC.

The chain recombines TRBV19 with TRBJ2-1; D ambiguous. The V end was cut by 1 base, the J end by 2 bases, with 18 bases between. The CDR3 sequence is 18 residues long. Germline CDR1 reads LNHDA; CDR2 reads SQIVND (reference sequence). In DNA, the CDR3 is TGTGCCAGTAGTATAGGCCGGGTGCAAGTTGGCCCCTACAATGAGCAGTTCTTC. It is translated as CASSIGRVQVGPYNEQFF.

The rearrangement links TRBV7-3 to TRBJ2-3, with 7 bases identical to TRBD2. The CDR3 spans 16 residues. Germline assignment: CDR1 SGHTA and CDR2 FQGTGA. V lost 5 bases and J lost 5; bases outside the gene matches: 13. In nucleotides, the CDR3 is TGTGCCAGCAGCGGAGTGGGGGAGGGCCCCATAGATACGCAGTATTTT. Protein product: CASSGVGEGPIDTQYF. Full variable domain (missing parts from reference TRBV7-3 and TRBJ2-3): GAGVSQTPSNKVTEKGKYVELRCDPISGHTALYWYRQSLGQGPEFLIYFQGTGAADDSGLPNDRFFAVRPEGSVSTLKIQRTERGDSAVYLCASSGVGEGPIDTQYFGPGTRLTVL.

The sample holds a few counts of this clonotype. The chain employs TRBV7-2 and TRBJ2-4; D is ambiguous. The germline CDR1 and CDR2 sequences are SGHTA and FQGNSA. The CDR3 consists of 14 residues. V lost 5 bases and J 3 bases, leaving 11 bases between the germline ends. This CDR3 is CASSPFQDKNIQYF. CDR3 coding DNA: TGTGCCAGCAGCCCCTTCCAGGACAAAAACATTCAGTACTTC.

CDR3 protein: CASSPDSPYGYTF. The CDR3 region has the DNA TGTGCCAGCAGCCCGGACAGCCCCTATGGCTACACCTTC. The chain joins TRBV7-9 to TRBJ1-2, with D perhaps TRBD1 (6 bases). The germline V gene encodes CDR1 SEHNR and CDR2 FQNEAQ (reference sequence). This CDR3 has 13 residues. The V and J ends lost 5 bases and 4 bases respectively, with 11 bases between them. Full variable domain (outside the CDR3, taken from reference TRBV7-9 and TRBJ1-2): DTGVSQNPRHKITKRGQNVTFRCDPISEHNRLYWYRQTLGQGPEFLTYFQNEAQLEKSRLLSDRFSAERPKGSFSTLEIQRTEQGDSAMYLCASSPDSPYGYTFGSGTRLTVV.

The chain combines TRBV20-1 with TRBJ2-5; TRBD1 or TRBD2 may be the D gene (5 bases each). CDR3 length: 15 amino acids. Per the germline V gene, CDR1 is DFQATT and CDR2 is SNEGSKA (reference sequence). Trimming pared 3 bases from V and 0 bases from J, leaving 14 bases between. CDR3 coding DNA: TGCAGTGCTAGTGGGGACGGAGCCTACCAAGAGACCCAGTACTTC. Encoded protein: CSASGDGAYQETQYF.

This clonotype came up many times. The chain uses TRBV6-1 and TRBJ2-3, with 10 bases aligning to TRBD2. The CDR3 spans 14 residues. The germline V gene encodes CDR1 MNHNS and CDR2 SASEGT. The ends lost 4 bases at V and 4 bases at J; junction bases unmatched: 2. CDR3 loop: CASSGAGGSDTQYF. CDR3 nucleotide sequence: TGTGCCAGCAGTGGAGCGGGGGGGTCAGATACGCAGTATTTT.

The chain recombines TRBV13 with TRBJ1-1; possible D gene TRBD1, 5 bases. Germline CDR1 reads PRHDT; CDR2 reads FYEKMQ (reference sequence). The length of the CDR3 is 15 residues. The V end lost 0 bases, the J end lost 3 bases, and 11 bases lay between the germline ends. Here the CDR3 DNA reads TGTGCCAGCAGCTTAGGTTCTGGGGGGGACACTGAAGCTTTCTTT. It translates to CASSLGSGGDTEAFF.

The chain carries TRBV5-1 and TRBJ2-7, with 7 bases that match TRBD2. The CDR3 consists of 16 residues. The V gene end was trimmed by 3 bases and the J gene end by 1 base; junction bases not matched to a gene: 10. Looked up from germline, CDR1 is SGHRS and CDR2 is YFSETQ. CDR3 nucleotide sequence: TGCGCCAGCAGCTCCCTGGCCAGCGGGATTTCCTACGAGCAGTACTTC. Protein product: CASSSLASGISYEQYF. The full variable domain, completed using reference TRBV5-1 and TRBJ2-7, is KAGVTQTPRYLIKTRGQQVTLSCSPISGHRSVSWYQQTPGQGLQFLFEYFSETQRNKGNFPGRFSGRQFSNSRSEMNVSTLELGDSALYLCASSSLASGISYEQYFGPGTRLTVT.

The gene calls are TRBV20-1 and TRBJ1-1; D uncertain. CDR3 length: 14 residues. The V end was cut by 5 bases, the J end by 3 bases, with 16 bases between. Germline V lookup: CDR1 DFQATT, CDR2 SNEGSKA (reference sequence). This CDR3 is CSASLPPAHTEAFF. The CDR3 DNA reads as TGCAGTGCTTCCCTCCCTCCGGCCCACACTGAAGCTTTCTTT.

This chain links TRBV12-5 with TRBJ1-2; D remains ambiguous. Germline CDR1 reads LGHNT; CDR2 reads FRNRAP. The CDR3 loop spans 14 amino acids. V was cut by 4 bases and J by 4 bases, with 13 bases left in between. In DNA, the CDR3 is TGTGCTAGTGGTTCGGATCCACGATTCTATGGCTACACCTTC. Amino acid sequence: CASGSDPRFYGYTF.

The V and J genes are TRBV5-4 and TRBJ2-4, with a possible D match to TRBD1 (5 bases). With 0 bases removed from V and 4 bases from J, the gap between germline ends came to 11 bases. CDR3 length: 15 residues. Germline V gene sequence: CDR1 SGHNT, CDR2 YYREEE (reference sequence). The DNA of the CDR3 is TGTGCCAGCAGCTTGGGTGGGGCCGGTAAAAACATTCAGTACTTC. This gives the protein CASSLGGAGKNIQYF.

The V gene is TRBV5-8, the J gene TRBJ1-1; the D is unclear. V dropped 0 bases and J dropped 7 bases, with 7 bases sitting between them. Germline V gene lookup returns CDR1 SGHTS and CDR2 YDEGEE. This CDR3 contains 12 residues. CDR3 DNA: TGTGCCAGCAGCTTGGTGTCGGGTGAAGCTTTCTTT. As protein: CASSLVSGEAFF.

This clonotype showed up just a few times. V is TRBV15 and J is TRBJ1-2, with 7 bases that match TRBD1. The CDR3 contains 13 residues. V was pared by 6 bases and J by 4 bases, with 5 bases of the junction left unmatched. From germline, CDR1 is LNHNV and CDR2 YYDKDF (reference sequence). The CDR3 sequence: CATRPQGGYGYTF. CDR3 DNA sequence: TGTGCCACCAGACCTCAGGGGGGCTATGGCTACACCTTC.

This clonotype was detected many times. The CDR3 protein is CASSPRVYNEQFF. In nucleotides, the CDR3 is TGTGCCAGCAGCCCCCGGGTCTACAATGAGCAGTTCTTC. The V gene is TRBV7-2, the J gene TRBJ2-1; D is ambiguous. Germline values: CDR1 SGHTA, CDR2 FQGNSA. V was pared by 5 bases and J by 3 bases, with 8 bases between. The length of the CDR3 is 13 residues.